These 30 T cell receptor beta chains originate from one sample sequenced in a study of blood T cell repertoires in COVID-19. TCRdb's copy holds only in-frame clones and misses some; the assay was immunoSEQ multiplex PCR. The sample shows roughly 200,000 clones, roughly nine tenths of them seen only once. Material for sequencing was PBMCs or T cells enriched from blood (not recorded which). The source is a woman in her 40s with acute COVID-19.

V and J are TRBV6-1 and TRBJ1-6; 9 nucleotides agree with TRBD1. The CDR3 sequence is 19 residues long. The V segment lost 2 bases and the J segment 6 bases; nucleotides outside the gene matches: 14. Germline CDR1 is MNHNS and CDR2 is SASEGT. DNA for the CDR3: TGTGCCAGCAGTGAATGGTTCTCGGGACAGGGTCGGTCTAATTCACCCCTCCACTTT. Translation gives CASSEWFSGQGRSNSPLHF.

This chain links TRBV30 with TRBJ2-3; D not certain. Trimming shortened V by 8 bases and J by 9 bases, and 18 bases separated the two germline ends. The CDR3 length is 12 residues. The germline V gene encodes CDR1 GTSNPN and CDR2 SVGIG (reference sequence). The CDR3 region has the DNA TGTGCCAGCCAAGAGACTGGCGACACGCAGTATTTT. It codes for CASQETGDTQYF. Looking up the rest from reference TRBV30 and TRBJ2-3 gives the full variable domain: SQTIHQWPATLVQPVGSPLSLECTVEGTSNPNLYWYRQAAGRGLQLLFYSVGIGQISSEVPQNLSASRPQDRQFILSSKKLLLSDSGFYLCASQETGDTQYFGPGTRLTVL.

The chain couples TRBV7-6 to TRBJ2-3; maybe TRBD2 (6 bases). The ends were cut back, 4 bases at V and 1 base at J, with 15 bases in the middle. Germline CDR1 is SGHVS and CDR2 is FNYEAQ. This CDR3 contains 16 residues. The CDR3 is CASSSWEAEGTDTQYF. The CDR3 DNA follows: TGTGCCAGCAGCTCGTGGGAGGCAGAAGGCACAGATACGCAGTATTTT.

This sequence joins TRBV7-9 and TRBJ1-4; no clear D. The CDR3 length is 13 residues. The V gene's germline CDR1 is SEHNR and CDR2 FQNEAQ (reference sequence). Trimming left V 6 bases short and J 6 bases short, with 11 bases between. Here the CDR3 reads CASSGPSHEKLFF. Here the CDR3 DNA reads TGTGCCAGCAGTGGCCCCTCCCATGAAAAACTGTTTTTT.

This sequence joins TRBV28 and TRBJ1-2, with 7 positions matching TRBD1. V lost 6 bases, J lost 8 bases, and 9 bases stayed unmatched. Germline CDR1 MDHEN, CDR2 SYDVKM. This CDR3 region has 13 residues. In DNA form, the CDR3 reads TGTGCCAGCAGCCCCCTGACAGGGCGCGGCTACACCTTC. Translation gives CASSPLTGRGYTF.

The CDR3 DNA sequence: TGTGCCAGCAGCCGGAACCCGGGACAGGGCTACGAGCAGTACTTC. It codes for CASSRNPGQGYEQYF. The J gene is TRBJ2-7, the V gene TRBV7-2, with 9 bases aligning to TRBD1. Germline CDR1 and CDR2: SGHTA and FQGNSA. The CDR3 sequence is 15 residues long. V lost 5 bases to trimming and J lost 3 bases; unmatched junction nucleotides: 8.

This clone was recorded a few times. This chain uses TRBV5-5 with TRBJ2-5, with TRBD1 matching 9 bases. CDR3 length: 15 residues. Germline V CDR1 and CDR2: SGHKS, YYEKEE (reference sequence). V shed 1 base, J shed 5 bases, and the junction held 6 bases outside the gene matches. The CDR3 DNA reads as TGTGCCAGCAGCTTGAACAGGGGGCTCGAGGAGACCCAGTACTTC. It yields the protein CASSLNRGLEETQYF.

The chain employs TRBV13 and TRBJ1-1, with 10 bases that match TRBD1. Germline CDR1 reads PRHDT; CDR2 reads FYEKMQ (reference sequence). The CDR3 totals 17 residues. V lost 5 bases to trimming and J lost 7 bases; unmatched junction nucleotides: 16. The CDR3 nucleotides read TGTGCCAGCAGCCCCTCCCCCCGGTGGACAGGGGGTGGTGAAGCTTTCTTT. Translating it yields CASSPSPRWTGGGEAFF.

V usage is TRBV6-5 and J usage is TRBJ2-7; TRBD1 is a possible D gene (6 bases). CDR1 is MNHEY and CDR2 is SVGAGI in the germline V gene. The V end was cut by 8 bases, the J end by 4 bases, with 15 bases between. The CDR3 runs to 13 residues. The CDR3 DNA follows: TGTGCCAGCGGGGGCAGCTTCCCTTACGAGCAGTACTTC. Protein sequence: CASGGSFPYEQYF.

V and J are TRBV30 and TRBJ1-1; 7 nucleotides match TRBD1. J was trimmed by 9 bases and V by 0 bases; bases with no gene match: 7. Germline CDR1 and CDR2: GTSNPN and SVGIG (reference sequence). The CDR3 consists of 13 residues. The CDR3 DNA is TGTGCCTGGAGTGTAGGGACAGCAAGTAAAGCTTTCTTT. Translation gives CAWSVGTASKAFF. Combining the CDR3 with reference TRBV30 and TRBJ1-1 gives the whole variable domain SQTIHQWPATLVQPVGSPLSLECTVEGTSNPNLYWYRQAAGRGLQLLFYSVGIGQISSEVPQNLSASRPQDRQFILSSKKLLLSDSGFYLCAWSVGTASKAFFGQGTRLTVV.

As for this clone: The same CDR3 also results from other DNA sequences found in this sample. This sequence joins TRBV4-1 and TRBJ2-1; 9 bases agree with TRBD2. Unmatched junction bases numbered 2, after V lost 3 bases and J lost 2 bases. The CDR3 consists of 15 residues. CDR1 MGHRA and CDR2 YSYEKL come from the germline V gene. The CDR3 is CASSQIAGAYNEQFF. The CDR3 DNA sequence: TGCGCCAGCAGCCAGATAGCGGGAGCCTACAATGAGCAGTTCTTC.

Only a few counts were recorded for this clone. The genes are TRBV7-2 and TRBJ1-1; 9 bases align to TRBD1. The CDR3 extends over 14 amino acids. With V trimmed by 5 bases and J by 5 bases, 6 bases remained unmatched. Germline V CDR1 and CDR2: SGHTA, FQGNSA. Here the CDR3 reads CASSATGGRTEAFF. The CDR3 DNA follows: TGTGCCAGCAGCGCAACAGGGGGCAGGACTGAAGCTTTCTTT. Full variable domain (remainder filled in from reference TRBV7-2 and TRBJ1-1): GAGVSQSPSNKVTEKGKDVELRCDPISGHTALYWYRQSLGQGLEFLIYFQGNSAPDKSGLPSDRFSAERTGGSVSTLTIQRTQQEDSAVYLCASSATGGRTEAFFGQGTRLTVV.

The chain links TRBV7-9 to TRBJ1-4, with 11 bases aligning to TRBD1. Germline V gene sequence: CDR1 SEHNR, CDR2 FQNEAQ (reference sequence). Trimming cost V 5 bases and J 8 bases; bases outside gene matches: 7. The CDR3 covers 15 residues. The CDR3 coding sequence is TGTGCCAGCAGCCCAGGACAGGGGGCAATGGAAAAACTGTTTTTT. This translates into CASSPGQGAMEKLFF.

The rearrangement links TRBV11-3 to TRBJ2-3; D gene ambiguous. Germline-derived CDR1 and CDR2 are SGHNT and YENEEA. The CDR3 extends over 12 amino acids. The V end was cut by 5 bases, the J end by 4 bases, with 7 bases between. The CDR3, as DNA: TGTGCCAGCAGCCTATCTCCAGATACGCAGTATTTT. Encoded protein: CASSLSPDTQYF.

Here the CDR3 reads CASRRGATGDSGYTF. CDR3 bases: TGTGCCAGCCGCCGGGGGGCGACAGGGGACTCTGGCTACACCTTC. V gene TRBV27 combines with J gene TRBJ1-2; 8 nucleotides agree with TRBD1. Germline V lookup: CDR1 MNHEY, CDR2 SMNVEV (reference sequence). The CDR3 runs to 15 residues. The V segment lost 8 bases and the J segment 7 bases; nucleotides outside the gene matches: 15.

The chain has TRBV4-1 and TRBJ2-1; 9 bases agree with TRBD1. The CDR3 is 18 residues long. The germline CDR1 and CDR2 sequences are MGHRA and YSYEKL. V shed 2 bases, J shed 7 bases, and the junction held 15 bases outside the gene matches. The CDR3 DNA sequence: TGCGCCAGCAGCCAATCCACAGGGGGCCGGGACTTATTAAATGAGCAGTTCTTC. Translation gives CASSQSTGGRDLLNEQFF.

The chain recombines TRBV5-1 with TRBJ2-1; 8 bases line up with TRBD2. Germline trimming cut 4 bases from V and 4 bases from J; bases unmatched to any gene: 13. Looked up from germline, CDR1 is SGHRS and CDR2 is YFSETQ. The CDR3 spans 17 residues. CDR3 sequence: CASSPSWGTREYNEQFF. CDR3 coding DNA: TGCGCCAGCAGCCCGTCGTGGGGGACTAGGGAATACAATGAGCAGTTCTTC.

This chain joins TRBV5-6 and TRBJ2-5; TRBD2 aligns across 9 bases. The CDR3 runs to 16 residues. Germline loops: CDR1 SGHDT, CDR2 YYEEEE. V was clipped by 4 bases and J by 2 bases; unmatched bases: 9. CDR3 sequence reads: CASSHAPTSGQETQYF. As DNA, the CDR3 is TGTGCCAGCAGCCATGCCCCTACTAGCGGGCAAGAGACCCAGTACTTC.

The CDR3 reads CASSQEGQGVGGTQYF. CDR3 DNA sequence: TGTGCCAGCAGCCAAGAGGGCCAGGGGGTAGGGGGGACCCAGTACTTC. The rearrangement joins TRBV4-2 to TRBJ2-5; 7 bases are a match to TRBD1. The germline V gene has CDR1 LGHNA and CDR2 YNFKEQ. The CDR3 runs to 16 residues. J was trimmed by 7 bases and V by 0 bases; bases with no gene match: 11.

The rearrangement links TRBV15 to TRBJ2-5; 15 bases line up with TRBD2. Germline values: CDR1 LNHNV, CDR2 YYDKDF (reference sequence). V lost 2 bases and J lost 7; bases outside the gene matches: 17. The CDR3 is 20 residues long. The chain's CDR3 is CATSRPGSSGLAGGPGTQYF. The CDR3 coding sequence is TGTGCCACCAGCAGACCGGGTAGTTCCGGACTAGCGGGAGGGCCGGGGACCCAGTACTTC.

This chain links TRBV9 with TRBJ1-1; D might be TRBD1 (6 bases). V gave up 4 bases and J gave up 5 bases, with 15 bases separating them. The CDR3 has 14 residues. The germline V gene has CDR1 SGDLS and CDR2 YYNGEE. This CDR3 reads CASSPSGAITEAFF. Here the CDR3 DNA reads TGTGCCAGCAGCCCATCAGGGGCTATAACTGAAGCTTTCTTT.

This clone was seen a single time. At one end the junction does not follow the germline gene, possibly because of a read error. The rearrangement links TRBV10-1 to TRBJ2-1, with 12 bases matching TRBD2. The CDR3 runs 13 residues. Germline V gene lookup returns CDR1 WNHNN and CDR2 SYGVQD (reference sequence). DNA for the CDR3: TGCGCCAGCAGTCCCTCTAGCGGGGGGGCCCAAATCTTC. Translating gives CASSPSSGGAQIF.

This clone was counted a single time. V gene TRBV19 combines with J gene TRBJ1-4; D is possibly TRBD1 (5 bases). Germline V gene data show CDR1 as LNHDA and CDR2 as SQIVND (reference sequence). V was pared by 6 bases and J by 0 bases, with 11 bases between. CDR3 length equals 15 residues. The CDR3 loop reads CASSREGATNEKLFF. The CDR3 DNA is TGTGCCAGTAGCAGGGAGGGAGCAACTAATGAAAAACTGTTTTTT. Combining the CDR3 with reference TRBV19 and TRBJ1-4 gives the whole variable domain DGGITQSPKYLFRKEGQNVTLSCEQNLNHDAMYWYRQDPGQGLRLIYYSQIVNDFQKGDIAEGYSVSREKKESFPLTVTSAQKNPTAFYLCASSREGATNEKLFFGSGTQLSVL.

The chain links TRBV7-9 to TRBJ2-1; 12 bases line up with TRBD2. Trimming removed 5 bases from V and 4 bases from J; junction bases left unmatched: 6. From germline, CDR1 is SEHNR and CDR2 FQNEAQ (reference sequence). The CDR3 spans 16 residues. The CDR3 loop reads CASSQRTSGAYNEQFF. The CDR3 nucleotides read TGTGCCAGCAGCCAAAGGACTAGCGGGGCGTACAATGAGCAGTTCTTC.

The chain is built from TRBV5-8 and TRBJ2-7; TRBD1 might be the D (6 bases). Germline CDR1 is SGHTS and CDR2 is YDEGEE. V lost 3 bases and J lost 2, with 15 bases in between. This CDR3 has 15 residues. The CDR3 reads CASSSRDTKAYEQYF. CDR3 in DNA: TGTGCCAGCAGCTCCCGGGACACTAAGGCCTACGAGCAGTACTTC.

V and J are TRBV29-1 and TRBJ1-4, with 7 bases lining up with TRBD1. There are 13 residues in the CDR3. The germline V gene has CDR1 SQVTM and CDR2 ANQGSEA. With 6 bases clipped from V and 5 bases from J, the junction kept 6 bases outside the gene matches. CDR3 region: CSVRDSLNEKLFF. The CDR3 DNA sequence: TGCAGCGTCAGGGACAGCTTAAATGAAAAACTGTTTTTT.

The chain combines TRBV7-2 with TRBJ2-5, with 7 bases matching TRBD2. This CDR3 region has 16 residues. The V segment lost 4 bases and the J segment 3 bases; nucleotides outside the gene matches: 11. CDR1 is SGHTA and CDR2 is FQGNSA in the germline V gene. In nucleotides, the CDR3 is TGTGCCAGCAGCTACCTAGGGAGCGGGATGAAAGAGACCCAGTACTTC. It yields the protein CASSYLGSGMKETQYF. Full variable domain (missing parts from reference TRBV7-2 and TRBJ2-5): GAGVSQSPSNKVTEKGKDVELRCDPISGHTALYWYRQSLGQGLEFLIYFQGNSAPDKSGLPSDRFSAERTGGSVSTLTIQRTQQEDSAVYLCASSYLGSGMKETQYFGPGTRLLVL.

Here the CDR3 reads CASSVGGLGTNEKLFF. For the CDR3, the DNA is TGTGCCAGCAGCGTAGGGGGACTAGGGACTAATGAAAAACTGTTTTTT. This sequence joins TRBV9 and TRBJ1-4, with D possibly TRBD1 on 5 matching bases. There are 16 residues in the CDR3. Trimming took 0 bases from V and 2 from J, leaving 11 bases between them. The germline CDR1 and CDR2 sequences are SGDLS and YYNGEE.

This clone was found once. The chain uses TRBV9 and TRBJ1-3; D is unresolved. The CDR3 has 17 residues. Per germline, CDR1 SGDLS and CDR2 YYNGEE. Trimming pared 0 bases from V and 0 bases from J, leaving 13 bases between. CDR3 residues: CASSVGAASISGNTIYF. The CDR3 DNA reads TGTGCCAGCAGCGTAGGGGCTGCCTCTATCTCTGGAAACACCATATATTTT.

CDR3 loop: CASGLVLGQGGPGRMNTEAFF. CDR3 DNA: TGTGCTAGTGGTTTGGTACTGGGACAGGGGGGGCCGGGGAGGATGAACACTGAAGCTTTCTTT. This chain connects TRBV12-5 to TRBJ1-1, with 11 bases lining up with TRBD1. The CDR3 has 21 residues. V shed 0 bases and J 0 bases; nucleotides not matched to a gene: 15. Per the germline V gene, CDR1 is LGHNT and CDR2 is FRNRAP.